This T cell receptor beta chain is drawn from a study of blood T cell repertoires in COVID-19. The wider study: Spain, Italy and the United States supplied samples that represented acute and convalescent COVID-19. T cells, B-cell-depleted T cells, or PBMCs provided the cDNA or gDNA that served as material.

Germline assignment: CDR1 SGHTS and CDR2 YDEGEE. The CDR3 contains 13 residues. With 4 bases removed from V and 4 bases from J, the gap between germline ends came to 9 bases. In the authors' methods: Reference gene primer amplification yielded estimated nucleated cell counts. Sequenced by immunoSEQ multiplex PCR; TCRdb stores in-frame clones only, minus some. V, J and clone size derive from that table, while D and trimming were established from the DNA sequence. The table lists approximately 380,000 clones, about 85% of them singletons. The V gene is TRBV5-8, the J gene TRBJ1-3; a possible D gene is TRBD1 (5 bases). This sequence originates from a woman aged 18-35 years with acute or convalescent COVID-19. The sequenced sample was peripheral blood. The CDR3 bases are TGTGCCAGCAGCGTAAGACAGGGAAACACCATATATTTT. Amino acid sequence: CASSVRQGNTIYF.